The sequence of this T cell receptor (beta chain) was determined in a study of blood T cell repertoires in COVID-19 (dated by TCRdb to the early 2020s). With respect to the entire study: Collaborator samples came from the United States, Italy and Spain and covered acute and convalescent phases of COVID-19. The dataset comprised deeply sampled blood TCRbeta repertoires from subjects exposed to, actively infected with, or recovered from COVID-19. The material from the prospective study consisted of cDNA or gDNA derived from T cells, B-cell-depleted T cells, or PBMCs. Nearly every sample came with metadata listing a de-identified subject ID, COVID-19 status, age in years and sex. The samples were drawn from the first 160 participants of the ongoing ImmuneRACE study and from some 1,300 subjects provided by 6 global collaborators. The repertoires were released in a freely available public database meant as a resource for research on the immune response to SARS-CoV-2. Where available, HLA class I and class II types were obtained from metadata supplied by the sample provider rather than from assay-based typing. Points the paper makes about the study in general: The amount of clinical and demographic metadata varied by source and participant and was provided uncurated.

This clone came up once. Its cognate antigen has yet to be identified. Base-call qualities are not available, and no considerably larger clone is one nucleotide away. The immunoSEQ Assay, a bias-controlled multiplex PCR, was used to amplify TCRbeta CDR3 regions from genomic DNA. The authors processed their data as follows. The number of nucleated cells in each sample was estimated from the amplification of reference gene primers within the assay. Sequence reads were collapsed and filtered to measure the absolute abundance of every unique TCRbeta CDR3 rearrangement. For each sample, productive Simpson clonality was calculated as the square root of Simpson's diversity index over productive rearrangements. The clones in this table, taken by TCRdb from immuneACCESS, are in-frame only. Not every clone is retained; where verified, under half of the shortfall comes from an unresolved V gene, and the cause of the rest is unknown. That table is the source of V, J and clone size, and D and trimming were worked out from the DNA. Recorded for this sample are approximately 230,000 clones; 85% to 90% of them occurred a single time. The ten largest clonotypes hold more than 1.5% of the sample.

Clipping removes 3 bases from V and 6 bases from J, with 6 as the unmatched junction base count. The cysteine opens and the phenylalanine closes a CDR3 of 15 amino acids. Just the 45-base CDR3 DNA is kept, in frame starting at base 1. According to the germline V gene, CDR1 reads SNHLY and CDR2 reads FYNNEI. In the prospective study, participants were about 18 to 95 years old, resided in around 25 geographic areas of the United States, and were enrolled through a virtual design. In the prospective study, cohorts were assigned on the basis of participant-reported clinical history obtained from a screening survey and a study questionnaire. For ImmuneRACE Cohort 3, a participant was defined as recovered based on two consecutive negative NP/OP PCR tests, clearance by a healthcare professional, or resolution of symptoms. Each participant in the prospective study had whole blood, serum and a nasopharyngeal or oropharyngeal swab collected by mobile phlebotomists. Participants in the prospective study had the option to provide additional blood draws and questionnaires over an approximately 2-month period. Before DNA extraction, prospective study blood samples were shipped either frozen or at room temperature.

The source of this sequence is a man aged 40-55 years who had recovered from COVID-19. The sample comprised PBMCs or T cells enriched from blood (not recorded which). This chain joins TRBV2 to TRBJ2-4, with 9 bases aligning to TRBD2. The encoded CDR3 is CASSDTASGVNIQYF. The DNA sequence is as follows: TGTGCCAGCAGTGACACTGCTAGCGGGGTAAACATTCAGTACTTC.